These 31 T cell receptor beta chains were sequenced from one sample in a study of blood T cell repertoires in COVID-19. Some clones are missing from TCRdb's copy, which holds only in-frame ones; the method was immunoSEQ multiplex PCR. The repertoire holds roughly 100,000 clones, with over 75% as singletons. The sequenced material came from peripheral blood. These receptors were obtained from a woman of 80 years or more with active or convalescent COVID-19.

This clone was detected a few times. This rearrangement joins TRBV19 to TRBJ2-7; TRBD1 matches 8 bases. Germline trimming cut 1 base from V and 3 bases from J; bases unmatched to any gene: 8. This CDR3 is 16 amino acids long. The V gene's germline CDR1 is LNHDA and CDR2 SQIVND (reference sequence). In DNA, the CDR3 is TGTGCCAGTAGTATAGGGGGGACAGGAATCATCTACGAGCAGTACTTC. Protein: CASSIGGTGIIYEQYF.

This sequence joins TRBV7-8 and TRBJ2-2; D gene unclear. Germline assignment: CDR1 SGHVS and CDR2 FQNEAQ. The V gene lost 3 bases and the J gene lost 2 bases, with 4 bases spanning the gap. This CDR3 comprises 13 residues. The CDR3 coding sequence is TGTGCCAGCAGCTTGGGCAACACCGGGGAGCTGTTTTTT. It translates to CASSLGNTGELFF.

The chain couples TRBV24-1 to TRBJ2-1; TRBD2 aligns across 11 bases. The V gene end was trimmed by 4 bases and the J gene end by 4 bases; junction bases not matched to a gene: 8. This CDR3 spans 17 amino acids. The germline V gene has CDR1 KGHDR and CDR2 SFDVKD. This chain's CDR3 is CATSETIAGGDYNEQFF. In DNA, the CDR3 is TGTGCCACCAGTGAAACGATAGCGGGAGGGGATTACAATGAGCAGTTCTTC.

The V gene is TRBV20-1, the J gene TRBJ2-3; D remains unclear. The CDR3 spans 11 residues. The V end lost 6 bases, the J end lost 1 base, and 5 bases lay between the germline ends. The germline V gene encodes CDR1 DFQATT and CDR2 SNEGSKA (reference sequence). DNA of the CDR3: TGCAGTGCCCCTCGCACAGATACGCAGTATTTT. Protein product: CSAPRTDTQYF.

This clone was counted many times. J is TRBJ2-7 and V is TRBV4-1; 7 bases map to TRBD1. The CDR3 runs to 13 residues. V lost 5 bases to trimming and J lost 4 bases; unmatched junction nucleotides: 5. Germline V lookup: CDR1 MGHRA, CDR2 YSYEKL. DNA of the CDR3: TGCGCCAGCAGCTCCCGGACAGGTTACGAGCAGTACTTC. It translates to CASSSRTGYEQYF.

The chain is built from TRBV20-1 and TRBJ2-5, with 14 positions matching TRBD2. V shed 3 bases and J 5 bases; nucleotides not matched to a gene: 8. The CDR3 sequence is 16 residues long. Germline values: CDR1 DFQATT, CDR2 SNEGSKA (reference sequence). Here the CDR3 DNA reads TGCAGTGCTAGTGTGACTAGCGGGGGGGTCCGGGAGACCCAGTACTTC. Its protein is CSASVTSGGVRETQYF.

CDR3 coding DNA: TGTGCCAGCGAGACCGAGCTAGCGGGAGCGGCGGATACGCAGTATTTT. Its translation: CASETELAGAADTQYF. The chain employs TRBV28 and TRBJ2-3; 10 nucleotides agree with TRBD2. Germline lookup yields CDR1 MDHEN and CDR2 SYDVKM. CDR3 length equals 16 residues. Unmatched junction bases numbered 14, after V lost 8 bases and J lost 6 bases.

This clone was seen once. The chain has TRBV15 and TRBJ2-5; D is unclear. This CDR3 comprises 14 residues. Trimming shortened V by 0 bases and J by 5 bases, and 10 bases separated the two germline ends. Germline CDR1 and CDR2: LNHNV and YYDKDF (reference sequence). CDR3 in amino acids: CATSRETPQETQYF. The CDR3 DNA reads TGTGCCACCAGCAGAGAAACACCTCAGGAGACCCAGTACTTC.

The V call is TRBV7-6, the J call TRBJ1-1, with a tentative D call TRBD1 (6 bases). Germline V gives CDR1 SGHVS, CDR2 FNYEAQ. V was clipped by 0 bases and J by 2 bases, with 10 bases between them. The CDR3 is 15 residues long. DNA for the CDR3: TGTGCCAGCAGCTTAGCGGCAGGGGCAAACACTGAAGCTTTCTTT. Protein: CASSLAAGANTEAFF.

This clone was seen just once. The chain combines TRBV4-3 with TRBJ1-1; D is perhaps TRBD1 (6 bases). There are 15 residues in the CDR3. Germline lookup yields CDR1 LGHNA and CDR2 YSLEER. The V end was cut by 1 base, the J end by 1 base, with 10 bases between. CDR3 sequence reads: CASSQGQAGNTEAFF. CDR3 nucleotide sequence: TGCGCCAGCAGCCAAGGACAGGCGGGGAACACTGAAGCTTTCTTT.

The chain couples TRBV28 to TRBJ1-1, with 7 bases that match TRBD1. Germline CDR1 is MDHEN and CDR2 is SYDVKM. V was pared by 6 bases and J by 4 bases, with 8 bases of the junction left unmatched. This CDR3 is 14 amino acids long. The CDR3 sequence: CASRYLQGSTEAFF. The CDR3, as DNA: TGTGCCAGCAGATACCTACAGGGGAGCACTGAAGCTTTCTTT. Full variable domain (rest looked up from reference TRBV28 and TRBJ1-1): DVKVTQSSRYLVKRTGEKVFLECVQDMDHENMFWYRQDPGLGLRLIYFSYDVKMKEKGDIPEGYSVSREKKERFSLILESASTNQTSMYLCASRYLQGSTEAFFGQGTRLTVV.

CDR3 DNA: TGTGCCAGTAGGAAGACGACAGGGTATGAAGCTTTCTTT. As protein: CASRKTTGYEAFF. V usage is TRBV19 and J usage is TRBJ1-1, with 7 bases lining up with TRBD1. The CDR3 runs 13 residues. Germline trimming cut 6 bases from V and 7 bases from J; bases unmatched to any gene: 8. The germline gives CDR1 LNHDA, CDR2 SQIVND (reference sequence). The variable domain in full, with the rest retrieved from reference TRBV19 and TRBJ1-1, is DGGITQSPKYLFRKEGQNVTLSCEQNLNHDAMYWYRQDPGQGLRLIYYSQIVNDFQKGDIAEGYSVSREKKESFPLTVTSAQKNPTAFYLCASRKTTGYEAFFGQGTRLTVV.

This sequence joins TRBV24-1 and TRBJ1-3; D uncertain. The CDR3 contains 17 residues. Trimming took 0 bases from V and 2 from J, leaving 13 bases between them. The germline gives CDR1 KGHDR, CDR2 SFDVKD. The CDR3 is CATSDLQWSLPGNTIYF. The CDR3 DNA is TGTGCCACCAGTGATTTGCAGTGGAGTTTGCCTGGAAACACCATATATTTT.

The V call is TRBV5-6, the J call TRBJ2-1; TRBD1 is a possible D gene (5 bases). Trimming removed 2 bases from V and 6 bases from J, with 6 bases in between. CDR3 length: 12 residues. CDR1 SGHDT and CDR2 YYEEEE come from the germline V gene. The CDR3 is CASSLTGNEQFF. For the CDR3, the DNA is TGTGCCAGCAGCTTAACAGGCAATGAGCAGTTCTTC.

The chain uses TRBV18 and TRBJ2-2; the match to TRBD1 covers 7 bases. Germline V gene data show CDR1 as KGHSH and CDR2 as LQKENI. The V gene end was trimmed by 5 bases and the J gene end by 3 bases; junction bases not matched to a gene: 6. The CDR3 consists of 15 residues. CDR3 sequence: CASSSRQGDTGELFF. The CDR3 region has the DNA TGTGCCAGCTCATCCCGACAGGGTGACACCGGGGAGCTGTTTTTT.

J is TRBJ1-4 and V is TRBV4-3, with D tentatively TRBD1 (5 bases). The CDR3 has 15 amino acids. Trimming removed 4 bases at V and 8 bases at J, with 17 bases between. Germline CDR1 LGHNA, CDR2 YSLEER. In nucleotides, the CDR3 is TGCGCCAGCAGCCCGGATTTAGGGACTATGGAAAAACTGTTTTTT. Residues: CASSPDLGTMEKLFF.

The genes are TRBV19 and TRBJ2-2, with D unclear. CDR3 length: 13 residues. Germline V gives CDR1 LNHDA, CDR2 SQIVND (reference sequence). The V end lost 3 bases, the J end lost 5 bases, and 7 bases lay between the germline ends. CDR3 region: CASSIGFTGELFF. Here the CDR3 DNA reads TGTGCCAGTAGTATTGGCTTTACCGGGGAGCTGTTTTTT.

V usage is TRBV5-4 and J usage is TRBJ2-3, with a weak D call TRBD2 (6 bases). Germline CDR1 is SGHNT and CDR2 is YYREEE (reference sequence). The CDR3 consists of 16 residues. Trimming took off 0 bases at V and 3 bases at J, with 14 bases between the two ends. CDR3 sequence reads: CASSLAGGAETDTQYF. The DNA of the CDR3 is TGTGCCAGCAGCTTGGCAGGCGGGGCGGAAACAGATACGCAGTATTTT.

The chain couples TRBV12-3 or TRBV12-4 to TRBJ1-4; D perhaps matches TRBD1 (5 bases). Trimming stripped 7 bases from V and 4 bases from J, with 7 bases between. There are 12 residues in the CDR3. The CDR3 is CASNQGNEKLFF. The CDR3, as DNA: TGTGCCAGCAATCAGGGTAATGAAAAACTGTTTTTT.

This clone has a single count. The chain links TRBV19 to TRBJ2-5, with D perhaps TRBD2 (6 bases). CDR3 length: 14 residues. Germline V gives CDR1 LNHDA, CDR2 SQIVND (reference sequence). Trimming took off 5 bases at V and 3 bases at J, with 13 bases between the two ends. CDR3 DNA: TGTGCCAGTAGTCCCGCGACTAGTAAAGAGACCCAGTACTTC. The encoded protein is CASSPATSKETQYF.

The chain recombines TRBV13 with TRBJ1-2; D ambiguous. In germline, CDR1 is PRHDT, CDR2 FYEKMQ (reference sequence). The CDR3 consists of 12 residues. Trimming took 3 bases from V and 0 from J, leaving 2 bases between them. The CDR3 nucleotides are TGTGCCAGCAGCTTCTCTAACTATGGCTACACCTTC. Protein product: CASSFSNYGYTF.

This chain connects TRBV28 to TRBJ2-1; D uncertain. V lost 3 bases and J lost 3, with 6 bases in between. Germline loops: CDR1 MDHEN, CDR2 SYDVKM. This CDR3 comprises 13 residues. The CDR3 sequence is CASSFNNYNEQFF. The CDR3 DNA sequence: TGTGCCAGCAGTTTTAACAACTACAATGAGCAGTTCTTC.

The CDR3 reads CASSRLARGAGELFF. For the CDR3, the DNA is TGTGCCAGCAGCCGACTAGCTCGGGGGGCCGGGGAGCTGTTTTTT. The chain joins TRBV11-2 to TRBJ2-2; 7 bases map to TRBD2. With 5 bases clipped from V and 6 bases from J, the junction kept 9 bases outside the gene matches. Germline CDR1 reads SGHAT; CDR2 reads FQNNGV. The CDR3 has 15 residues.

CDR3 in amino acids: CATKPGGSSGEQYF. DNA for the CDR3: TGTGCCACCAAACCCGGGGGGAGTTCGGGCGAGCAGTACTTC. The V and J genes are TRBV6-5 and TRBJ2-7, with TRBD2 matching over 7 bases. Trimming took 10 bases from V and 6 from J; bases not matched to a gene: 15. Germline-derived CDR1 and CDR2 are MNHEY and SVGAGI. The CDR3 runs to 14 residues.

J is TRBJ1-1 and V is TRBV27; 9 bases align to TRBD1. There are 15 residues in the CDR3. CDR1 is MNHEY, CDR2 SMNVEV, per germline (reference sequence). The junction had 2 bases not matched to a gene; V was cut back by 3 bases and J by 0 bases. This chain's CDR3 is CASSLGTGMNTEAFF. The CDR3 DNA reads TGTGCCAGCAGTTTGGGGACAGGGATGAACACTGAAGCTTTCTTT.

V gene TRBV10-3 combines with J gene TRBJ1-1; perhaps TRBD1 as D (6 bases). The CDR3 consists of 15 residues. Germline V CDR1 and CDR2: ENHRY, SYGVKD. V was shortened by 4 bases and J by 6 bases, with 18 bases between the two germline ends. CDR3 sequence: CAISVNFGQRAEAFF. In DNA form, the CDR3 reads TGTGCCATCAGTGTGAACTTCGGACAGCGCGCTGAAGCTTTCTTT.

The chain is built from TRBV25-1 and TRBJ1-2; D is unresolved. V was shortened by 9 bases and J by 2 bases, with 16 bases between the two germline ends. Germline-derived CDR1 and CDR2 are MGHDK and SYGVNS. The CDR3 consists of 14 residues. The CDR3 bases are TGTGCCAGAGTTTGGTACGGGGAGAACTATGGCTACACCTTC. Its translation: CARVWYGENYGYTF.

The gene calls are TRBV12-5 and TRBJ2-1; TRBD1 might be the D (5 bases). The CDR3 is made up of 15 amino acids. Trimming pared 1 base from V and 5 bases from J, leaving 12 bases between. Germline CDR1 reads LGHNT; CDR2 reads FRNRAP. Written as DNA, the CDR3 is TGTGCTAGTGGTTTGGACTACCAAGGGGACAATGAGCAGTTCTTC. It translates to CASGLDYQGDNEQFF.

The chain employs TRBV4-2 and TRBJ2-2, with D tentatively TRBD2 (5 bases). This CDR3 is 15 amino acids long. Germline-derived CDR1 and CDR2 are LGHNA and YNFKEQ. V dropped 0 bases and J dropped 1 base, with 6 bases sitting between them. CDR3 in amino acids: CASSQEDWNTGELFF. Here the CDR3 DNA reads TGTGCCAGCAGCCAAGAGGACTGGAACACCGGGGAGCTGTTTTTT.

This clone was seen a few times. The chain has TRBV7-2 and TRBJ2-5, with D unresolved. CDR1 and CDR2 (germline): SGHTA, FQGNSA. This CDR3 region has 13 residues. The V and J ends lost 6 bases and 5 bases respectively, with 13 bases between them. Written as DNA, the CDR3 is TGTGCCAGCAGGCGTAGTCTTCCGGAGACCCAGTACTTC. It is translated as CASRRSLPETQYF.

The chain is built from TRBV6-5 and TRBJ2-1; TRBD2 matches at 14 bases. This CDR3 is built from 15 residues. V shed 2 bases, J shed 13 bases, and the junction held 7 bases outside the gene matches. From germline, CDR1 is MNHEY and CDR2 SVGAGI. The CDR3 sequence: CASSYGTSGGSIQFF. In DNA, the CDR3 is TGTGCCAGCAGTTACGGGACTAGCGGGGGTAGTATCCAGTTCTTC.